What follows describes a single T cell receptor (beta chain). The antigen remains undetermined. The data originate from a study of vaccination effects on CD4 cells after COVID-19. Study-level background: After the second dose, samples were taken at median day 72.

Clones were read by immunoSEQ multiplex PCR, and TCRdb kept only the in-frame ones, dropping some. The sample includes some 25,000 clones, about 70% of them seen just once. The study, taken as a whole, reports: Clones arising from infection and from vaccination showed marked clonal contraction late after vaccination.

V lost 8 bases and J lost 4, with 13 bases in between. CDR1 and CDR2 from the germline V gene are SGHTA and FQGNSA. This CDR3 is 13 amino acids long. Pools of viral peptides were used by the ViraFEST assay to expand antigen-specific CD4+ T cells ahead of sequencing. CD4+ T cells were isolated after approximately 10 days of culture. Subjects were given two BNT162b2 or mRNA-1273 vaccine doses. The researchers cultured fewer than 2.5 million PBMC per well with approximately 9.1 IU/ml IL-2 and 9.5 to 10 ug/ml peptides. The V call is TRBV7-2, the J call TRBJ2-3; perhaps TRBD1 as D (5 bases). This receptor was obtained from a human donor who received a COVID-19 vaccine. Sequencing used CD4+ T cells from PBMCs cultured with SARS-CoV-2 spike peptides, obtained after COVID-19 vaccination. The DNA for the CDR3 is TGTGCCAGCCATAGGGGCACCGCAGATACGCAGTATTTT. This translates into CASHRGTADTQYF.